The text below deals with one TCR beta chain. Its antigen has not been determined. No clone much larger than this one lies a single base away; base qualities are absent. Taken from the germline V gene (reference sequence), the CDR1 and CDR2 loops are LNHDA and SQIVND. A distance of 11 bases separates the germline ends of V and J, which lose 7 bases and 4 bases respectively. Measured from the cysteine to the phenylalanine, the CDR3 is 13 residues long. Just the 39-base CDR3 DNA is kept, in frame starting at base 1. This specimen belongs to a study of blood T cell repertoires in COVID-19 (dated by TCRdb to 2018 to 2021). Broadly, across the study: Samples from collaborators originated in the United States, Italy and Spain and spanned both the acute and convalescent phases of COVID-19. The repertoires were made available in a free public database intended to serve as a resource for research on the immune response to SARS-CoV-2. Where HLA class I and class II types were available, the types were taken from metadata supplied by the sample provider, not from assay-based typing. The dataset comprised deeply sampled blood TCRbeta repertoires from subjects exposed to, actively infected with, or recovered from COVID-19. The prospective study material was composed of cDNA or gDNA derived from T cells, B-cell-depleted T cells, or PBMCs. Sample metadata almost always included a de-identified subject ID, COVID-19 status, age in years and sex. Samples came from the ongoing ImmuneRACE study (first 160 participants) plus 1,254 subjects from 6 global collaborators.

On the study overall, not on this receptor specifically: The amount of clinical and demographic metadata varied by source and participant and was provided uncurated.

Each collaborating institution followed its own protocols to collect whole blood in K2EDTA tubes. Collaborator samples were shipped for TCRbeta analysis as frozen whole blood, isolated PBMCs, or DNA extracted from either sample type. TCRbeta CDR3 regions were amplified from genomic DNA by means of the immunoSEQ Assay, a bias-controlled multiplex PCR. Regarding the original processing steps: Nucleated cell counts per sample were estimated from amplification of reference gene primers within the assay. To quantify the absolute abundance of each unique TCRbeta CDR3 rearrangement, sequence reads were collapsed and filtered. Productive Simpson clonality was computed per sample as the square root of Simpson's diversity index over productive rearrangements. TCRdb carries this immuneACCESS record with in-frame sequences only. Its versions omit some clonotypes, under half of them owing to an unresolved V gene in the studies checked, with the rest unexplained. The V and J calls and clone size were taken over from that table, and D and trimming were inferred from the DNA. The sample table shows about 120,000 clones, and around four fifths are seen once. The ten largest clones capture approximately 25% of the sample.

The receptor was derived from a human donor in a cohort sampled during active COVID-19. Sequencing was performed on peripheral blood. The chain couples TRBV19 to TRBJ1-5; possibly the D gene is TRBD1, per 5 matching bases. The CDR3 here reads CASKGSPNQPQHF. The DNA sequence is given as TGTGCCAGTAAGGGGTCACCAAATCAGCCCCAGCATTTT.